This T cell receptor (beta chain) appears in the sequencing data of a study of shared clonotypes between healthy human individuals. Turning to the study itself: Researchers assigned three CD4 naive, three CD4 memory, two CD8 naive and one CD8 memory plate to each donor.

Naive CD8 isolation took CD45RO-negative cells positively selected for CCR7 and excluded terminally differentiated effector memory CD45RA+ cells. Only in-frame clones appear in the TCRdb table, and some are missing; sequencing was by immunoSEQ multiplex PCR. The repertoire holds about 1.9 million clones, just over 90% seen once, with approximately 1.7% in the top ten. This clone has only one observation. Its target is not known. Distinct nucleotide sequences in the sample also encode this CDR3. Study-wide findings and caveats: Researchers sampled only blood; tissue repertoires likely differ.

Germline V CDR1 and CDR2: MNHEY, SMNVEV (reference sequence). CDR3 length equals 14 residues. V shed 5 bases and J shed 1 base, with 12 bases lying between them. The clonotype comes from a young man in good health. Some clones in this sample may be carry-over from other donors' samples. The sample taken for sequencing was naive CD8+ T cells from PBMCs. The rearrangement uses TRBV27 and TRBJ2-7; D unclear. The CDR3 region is CASSPRVSSYEQYF. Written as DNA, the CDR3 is TGTGCCAGCAGTCCACGGGTCAGTTCCTACGAGCAGTACTTC.